The TCR beta chain described here comes from a study of blood T cell repertoires in COVID-19. Whole-study context: The United States, Italy and Spain were the sources of the acute and convalescent COVID-19 samples. PBMCs, B-cell-depleted T cells, or T cells provided the cDNA or gDNA that made up the material.

In the original workflow: Estimation of nucleated cell counts relied on the amplification of reference gene primers. Only in-frame clones appear in the TCRdb table, and some are missing; sequencing was by immunoSEQ multiplex PCR. V, J and clone size reflect that table, while D and trimming were determined from the DNA. The sample has about 340,000 clones, about 86% seen once. The CDR3 is made up of 13 amino acids. Per the germline V gene, CDR1 is SQVTM and CDR2 is ANQGSEA. Losses at the gene ends were 7 bases for V and 8 bases for J; bases not matched to a gene: 7. The sample consisted of peripheral blood. This clonotype was obtained from a man aged 25-45 years with active or convalescent COVID-19. The gene calls are TRBV29-1 and TRBJ1-4, with 10 bases lining up with TRBD1. The CDR3 DNA follows: TGCAGCGGGGCCGGGACAGGGGACGAAAAACTGTTTTTT. Amino acid sequence: CSGAGTGDEKLFF.